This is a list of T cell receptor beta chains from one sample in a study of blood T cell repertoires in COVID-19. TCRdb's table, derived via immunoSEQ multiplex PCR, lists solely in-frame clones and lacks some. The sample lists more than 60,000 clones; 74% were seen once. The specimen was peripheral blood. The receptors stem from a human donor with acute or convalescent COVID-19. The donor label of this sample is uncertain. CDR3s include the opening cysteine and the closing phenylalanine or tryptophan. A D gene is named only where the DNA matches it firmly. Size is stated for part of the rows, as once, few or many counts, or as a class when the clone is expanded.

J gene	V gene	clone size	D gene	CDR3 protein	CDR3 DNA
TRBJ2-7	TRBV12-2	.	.	CASRFLPPTSGRYEQYF	TGTGCAAGTCGCTTCCTCCCCCCGACTAGCGGGAGGTACGAGCAGTACTTC
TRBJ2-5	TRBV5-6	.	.	CASSSRVAGRGETQYF	TGTGCCAGCAGCTCTAGGGTGGCAGGTCGGGGAGAGACCCAGTACTTC
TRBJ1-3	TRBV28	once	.	CASIRRDTRNTIYF	TGTGCCAGCATCCGCCGGGACACGAGAAACACCATATATTTT
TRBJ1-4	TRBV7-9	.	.	CASSLVGRGEKLFF	TGTGCCAGCAGCTTAGTAGGGAGAGGTGAAAAACTGTTTTTT
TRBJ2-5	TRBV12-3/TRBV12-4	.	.	CASSLEDFETQYF	TGTGCCAGCAGTTTAGAGGACTTCGAGACCCAGTACTTC
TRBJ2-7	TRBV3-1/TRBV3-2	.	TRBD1	CASSHPGQGSGEQYF	TGTGCCAGCAGTCACCCGGGACAGGGATCGGGTGAGCAGTACTTC
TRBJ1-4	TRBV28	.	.	CASRPTGEGEKLFF	TGTGCCAGCAGGCCGACAGGAGAAGGTGAAAAACTGTTTTTT
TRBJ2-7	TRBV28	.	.	CASSLGGGVYEQYF	TGTGCCAGCAGTTTAGGGGGGGGCGTCTACGAGCAGTACTTC
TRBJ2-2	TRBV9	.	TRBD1	CASSPRTGVTTGELFF	TGTGCCAGCAGCCCCAGGACAGGGGTGACCACCGGGGAGCTGTTTTTT
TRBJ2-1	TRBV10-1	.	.	CASSVIGRDEQFF	TGCGCCAGCAGTGTGATAGGGCGGGATGAGCAGTTCTTC
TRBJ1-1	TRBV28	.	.	CASSSQGRATEAFF	TGTGCCAGCAGTTCACAGGGTCGGGCCACTGAAGCTTTCTTT
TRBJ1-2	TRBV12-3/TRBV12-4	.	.	CASRGGHYGYTF	TGTGCCAGCAGGGGGGGTCACTATGGCTACACCTTC
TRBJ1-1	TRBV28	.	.	CASSLGRETEAFF	TGTGCCAGCAGTTTAGGCCGGGAAACTGAAGCTTTCTTT
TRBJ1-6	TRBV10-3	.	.	CAISDEAFNSPLHF	TGTGCCATCAGTGACGAGGCATTTAATTCACCCCTCCACTTT
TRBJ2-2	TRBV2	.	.	CASSGARDIGELFF	TGTGCCAGCAGTGGCGCCAGGGATATCGGGGAGCTGTTTTTT
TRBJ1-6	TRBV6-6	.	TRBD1	CASSVPGQGNSPLHF	TGTGCCAGCAGCGTTCCGGGACAGGGTAATTCACCCCTCCACTTT
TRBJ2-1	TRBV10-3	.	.	CAISEGSGLSGNEQFF	TGTGCCATCAGTGAGGGAAGCGGGCTATCTGGGAATGAGCAGTTCTTC
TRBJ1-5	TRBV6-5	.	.	CASSRRRGYDQPQHF	TGTGCCAGCAGTCGTAGAAGGGGGTACGATCAGCCCCAGCATTTT
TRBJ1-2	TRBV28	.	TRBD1	CASSSTGGGSLSGYTF	TGTGCCAGCAGTTCCACAGGGGGGGGCTCGCTCTCTGGCTACACCTTC
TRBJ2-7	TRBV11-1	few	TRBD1	CASSRGTGTLYEQYF	TGTGCCAGCAGCAGGGGGACAGGGACTCTCTACGAGCAGTACTTC
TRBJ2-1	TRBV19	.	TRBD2	CASSSSGRALGNEQFF	TGTGCCAGTAGTAGCAGCGGGAGGGCCTTAGGCAATGAGCAGTTCTTC
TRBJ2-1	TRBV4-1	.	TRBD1	CASSQAVAWTGYNEQFF	TGCGCCAGCAGCCAAGCCGTCGCGTGGACAGGGTACAATGAGCAGTTCTTC
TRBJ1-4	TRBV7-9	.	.	CASSSWGYPRETNEKLFF	TGTGCCAGCAGCTCCTGGGGCTACCCTAGAGAGACTAATGAAAAACTGTTTTTT
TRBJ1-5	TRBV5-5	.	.	CASSSFDSSNQPQHF	TGTGCCAGCAGCTCTTTCGACAGTAGCAATCAGCCCCAGCATTTT
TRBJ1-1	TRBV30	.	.	CACGRRDEAFF	TGTGCCTGTGGACGGAGGGATGAAGCTTTCTTT
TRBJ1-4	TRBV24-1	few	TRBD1	CATRRPGQLNEKLFF	TGTGCCACCAGGCGACCGGGACAGCTCAATGAAAAACTGTTTTTT
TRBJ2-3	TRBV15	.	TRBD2	CATSRGGTSGVDTQYF	TGTGCCACCAGCCGCGGGGGAACTAGCGGAGTGGATACGCAGTATTTT
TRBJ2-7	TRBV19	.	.	CASSITRGSDYEQYF	TGTGCCAGTAGTATTACCAGGGGTAGTGACTACGAGCAGTACTTC
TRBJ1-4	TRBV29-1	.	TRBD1	CSVSPGTGNEKLFF	TGCAGCGTTAGCCCGGGGACAGGGAATGAAAAACTGTTTTTT
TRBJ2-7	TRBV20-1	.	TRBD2	CSASPLTGGSYEQYF	TGCAGTGCTAGTCCCCTAACGGGAGGATCCTACGAGCAGTACTTC
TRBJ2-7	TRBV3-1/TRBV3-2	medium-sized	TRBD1	CASSQDGGQGIGEQYF	TGTGCCAGCAGCCAAGATGGGGGACAGGGGATCGGCGAGCAGTACTTC
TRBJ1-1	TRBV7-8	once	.	CASSLDHRDEAFF	TGTGCCAGCAGCTTAGACCACAGAGATGAAGCTTTCTTT
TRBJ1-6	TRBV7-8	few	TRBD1	CASSSGTAYNSPLHF	TGTGCCAGCAGCTCCGGGACAGCCTATAATTCACCCCTCCACTTT
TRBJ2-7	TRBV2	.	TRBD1	CASSRDRRSYEQYF	TGTGCCAGCAGTCGGGACAGGAGATCCTACGAGCAGTACTTC
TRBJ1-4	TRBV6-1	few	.	CASSDRVTEKLFF	TGTGCCAGCAGTGACAGGGTTACCGAAAAACTGTTTTTT
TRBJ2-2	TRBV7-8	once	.	CASSLLNTGELFF	TGTGCCAGCAGCTTATTAAACACCGGGGAGCTGTTTTTT
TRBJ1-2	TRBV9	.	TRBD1	CASSFRDSEISNYGYTF	TGTGCCAGCAGCTTCCGGGACAGCGAGATTTCTAACTATGGCTACACCTTC
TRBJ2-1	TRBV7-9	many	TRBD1	CASSLGQGFDEQFF	TGTGCCAGCAGCCTGGGACAGGGGTTCGATGAGCAGTTCTTC
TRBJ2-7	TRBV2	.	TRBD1	CASSPGTGSYEQYF	TGTGCCAGCAGTCCCGGGACAGGTTCCTACGAGCAGTACTTC
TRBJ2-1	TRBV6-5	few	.	CASSYSNGGLHNEQFF	TGTGCCAGCAGTTACTCGAACGGCGGTTTACACAATGAGCAGTTCTTC
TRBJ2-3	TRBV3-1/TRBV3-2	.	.	CASRGSDTQYF	TGTGCCAGCAGGGGCTCGGATACGCAGTATTTT